The clone carrying this T cell receptor (beta chain) has only one observation. CDR1 is MNHNY, CDR2 SVGAGI, per germline (reference sequence). The CDR3 spans 15 residues. V was clipped by 2 bases and J by 7 bases, with 17 bases between them. Clones were read by immunoSEQ multiplex PCR, and TCRdb kept only the in-frame ones, dropping some. This table holds some 58,000 clones, approximately 80% found once. The entry originates in a study of blood T cell repertoires in COVID-19. This rearrangement joins TRBV6-6 to TRBJ1-2, with no clear D. The sequencing sample was made of peripheral blood. The receptor's source is a man aged 45 to 65 with COVID-19, enrolled during active disease. CDR3 region: CASSYPSGGAPGYTF. The CDR3 nucleotides are TGTGCCAGCAGTTACCCCTCGGGAGGCGCTCCTGGCTACACCTTC.